This paragraph covers one T cell receptor beta chain sequence. One entry per CDR3 protein, called by TCRdb with MiXCR from the RT-PCR reads. The table has fewer than 800,000 distinct CDR3 sequences, 14% seen once. Looked up from germline, CDR1 is SGHTA and CDR2 is FQGNSA. Deletions cut 3 bases from V and 1 base from J, with 17 bases between. The CDR3 is made up of 17 amino acids. This clonotype was obtained from a female donor in good health, serving as a healthy control. The J gene is TRBJ2-3, the V gene TRBV7-2, with D perhaps matching TRBD2 (6 bases). Sequencing used memory CD4+ T cells from blood. The CDR3 bases are TGTGCCAGCAGCTTCGCGGGATTTGGGCGAGGCACAGATACGCAGTATTTT. Amino acids: CASSFAGFGRGTDTQYF.